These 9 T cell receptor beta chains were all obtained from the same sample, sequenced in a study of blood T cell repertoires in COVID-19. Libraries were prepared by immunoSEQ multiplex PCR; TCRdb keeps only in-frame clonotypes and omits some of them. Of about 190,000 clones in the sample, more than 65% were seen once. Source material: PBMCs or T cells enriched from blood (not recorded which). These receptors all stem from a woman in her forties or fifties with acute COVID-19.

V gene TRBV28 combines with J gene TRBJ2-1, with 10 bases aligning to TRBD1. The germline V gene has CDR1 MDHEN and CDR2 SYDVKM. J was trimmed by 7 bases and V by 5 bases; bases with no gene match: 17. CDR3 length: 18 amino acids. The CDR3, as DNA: TGTGCCAGCAGTCCGACAGGGGGCGCCGGGCCATGGCAGAATGAGCAGTTCTTC. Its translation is CASSPTGGAGPWQNEQFF. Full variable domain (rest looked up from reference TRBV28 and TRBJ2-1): DVKVTQSSRYLVKRTGEKVFLECVQDMDHENMFWYRQDPGLGLRLIYFSYDVKMKEKGDIPEGYSVSREKKERFSLILESASTNQTSMYLCASSPTGGAGPWQNEQFFGPGTRLTVL.

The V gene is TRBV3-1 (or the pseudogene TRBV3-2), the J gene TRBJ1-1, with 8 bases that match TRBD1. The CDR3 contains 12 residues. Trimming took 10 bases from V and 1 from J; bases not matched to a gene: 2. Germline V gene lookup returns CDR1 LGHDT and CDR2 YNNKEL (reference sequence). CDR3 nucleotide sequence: TGTGCCACCGGACAGGGGAACACTGAAGCTTTCTTT. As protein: CATGQGNTEAFF.

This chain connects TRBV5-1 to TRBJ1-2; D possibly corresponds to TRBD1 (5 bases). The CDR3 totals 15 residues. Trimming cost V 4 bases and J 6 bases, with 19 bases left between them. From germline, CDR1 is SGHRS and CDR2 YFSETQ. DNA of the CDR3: TGCGCCAGCAGCACTCACCAGGGTGGTTCACATGGCTACACCTTC. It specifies CASSTHQGGSHGYTF.

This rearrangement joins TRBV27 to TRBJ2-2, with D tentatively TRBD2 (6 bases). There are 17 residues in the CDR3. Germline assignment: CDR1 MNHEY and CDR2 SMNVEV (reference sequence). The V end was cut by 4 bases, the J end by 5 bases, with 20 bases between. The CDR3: CASSSLGGGARTGELFF. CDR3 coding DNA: TGTGCCAGCAGTTCCCTAGGAGGAGGGGCGCGGACCGGGGAGCTGTTTTTT.

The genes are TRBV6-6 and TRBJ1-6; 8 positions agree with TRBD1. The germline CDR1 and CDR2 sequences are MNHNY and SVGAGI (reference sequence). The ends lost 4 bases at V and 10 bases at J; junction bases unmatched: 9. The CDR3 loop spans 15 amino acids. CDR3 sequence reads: CASSLTGDDGSPLHF. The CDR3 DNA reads TGTGCCAGCAGTTTGACAGGGGATGATGGGTCACCCCTCCACTTT.

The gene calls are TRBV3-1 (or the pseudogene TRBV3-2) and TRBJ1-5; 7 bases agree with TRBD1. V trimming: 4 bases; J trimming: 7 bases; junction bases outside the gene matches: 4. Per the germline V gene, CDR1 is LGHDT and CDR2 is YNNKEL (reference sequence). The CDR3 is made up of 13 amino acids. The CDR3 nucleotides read TGTGCCAGCAGCCGACAGGGAAGCCAGCCCCAGCATTTT. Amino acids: CASSRQGSQPQHF.

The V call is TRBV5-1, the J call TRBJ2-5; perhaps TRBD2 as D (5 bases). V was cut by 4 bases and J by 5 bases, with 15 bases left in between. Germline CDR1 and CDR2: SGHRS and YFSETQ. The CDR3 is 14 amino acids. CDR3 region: CASSPPLGGETQYF. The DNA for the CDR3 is TGCGCCAGCAGCCCGCCTTTGGGCGGGGAGACCCAGTACTTC.

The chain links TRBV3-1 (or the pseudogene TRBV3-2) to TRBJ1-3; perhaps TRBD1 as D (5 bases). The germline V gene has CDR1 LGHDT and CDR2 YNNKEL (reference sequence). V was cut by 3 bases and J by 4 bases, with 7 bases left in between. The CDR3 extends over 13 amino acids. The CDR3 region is CASSQGPGNTIYF. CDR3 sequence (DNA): TGTGCCAGCAGCCAGGGGCCCGGAAACACCATATATTTT.

CDR3 in amino acids: CASRHNQGGELFF. The CDR3, as DNA: TGTGCCAGCAGACACAATCAGGGAGGGGAGCTGTTTTTT. This chain connects TRBV4-2 to TRBJ2-2; possible D gene TRBD1, 5 bases. Germline V gene sequence: CDR1 LGHNA, CDR2 YNFKEQ. The V end lost 6 bases, the J end lost 8 bases, and 13 bases lay between the germline ends. This CDR3 region has 13 residues.